The 9 T cell receptor beta chains below all came from one sample that was sequenced in a study of cytomegalovirus exposure and HLA in healthy donors. The PCR employed 60 Vbeta primers together with 13 Jbeta primers. TCRdb's copy holds only in-frame clones and misses some; the assay was immunoSEQ multiplex PCR. This table holds 95,000 to 150,000 clones, 65% to 90% found once. The sequenced material came from PBMCs. Source of these receptors: a man aged 25-45 years in good health and CMV-seronegative.

V usage is TRBV11-2 and J usage is TRBJ2-7; 10 nucleotides match TRBD1. The J segment lost 0 bases and the V segment lost 7 bases, leaving 3 bases of the junction unmatched. In germline, CDR1 is SGHAT, CDR2 FQNNGV. The CDR3 totals 14 residues. DNA of the CDR3: TGTGCCAGCACCTGGGACAGGGGCTCCTACGAGCAGTACTTC. The encoded protein is CASTWDRGSYEQYF.

This clone was recorded once. V usage is TRBV28 and J usage is TRBJ1-3; D not certain. CDR1 is MDHEN, CDR2 SYDVKM, per germline. The V end lost 5 bases, the J end lost 0 bases, and 11 bases lay between the germline ends. The CDR3 has 15 residues. The CDR3 spells CASSPHGSSGNTIYF. CDR3 nucleotide sequence: TGTGCCAGCAGTCCCCACGGGAGCTCTGGAAACACCATATATTTT.

The chain is built from TRBV7-8 and TRBJ1-1, with D unclear. The germline V and J ends were trimmed by 3 bases and 2 bases, with 7 bases remaining between them. The CDR3 is made up of 13 amino acids. From germline, CDR1 is SGHVS and CDR2 FQNEAQ. The CDR3 DNA is TGTGCCAGCAGCTTGTACAGTAACACTGAAGCTTTCTTT. Its protein product is CASSLYSNTEAFF.

V and J are TRBV6-5 and TRBJ2-3, with a weak D call TRBD2 (6 bases). In germline, CDR1 is MNHEY, CDR2 SVGAGI. Trimming shortened V by 2 bases and J by 0 bases, and 9 bases separated the two germline ends. CDR3 length: 15 amino acids. Written as DNA, the CDR3 is TGTGCCAGCAGTTACACGGGGACTAGCACAGATACGCAGTATTTT. Translated, it gives CASSYTGTSTDTQYF.

The V gene is TRBV5-4, the J gene TRBJ2-7, with 9 positions matching TRBD1. Trimming took 5 bases from V and 5 from J; bases not matched to a gene: 17. Germline loops: CDR1 SGHNT, CDR2 YYREEE (reference sequence). The CDR3 spans 17 residues. The CDR3 protein is CASRPDLRTGDLDEQYF. CDR3 DNA sequence: TGTGCCAGCAGGCCCGATTTGAGGACAGGGGATTTGGACGAGCAGTACTTC.

The rearrangement links TRBV28 to TRBJ1-5; D gene uncertain. In germline, CDR1 is MDHEN, CDR2 SYDVKM. The V gene lost 8 bases and the J gene lost 0 bases, with 8 bases spanning the gap. The CDR3 runs 13 residues. The CDR3 sequence: CASGPLSNQPQHF. The CDR3 DNA reads as TGTGCCAGCGGGCCACTTAGCAATCAGCCCCAGCATTTT.

The rearrangement links TRBV7-9 to TRBJ1-3; D ambiguous. Per germline, CDR1 SEHNR and CDR2 FQNEAQ (reference sequence). The V and J ends lost 6 bases and 4 bases respectively, with 13 bases between them. The CDR3 has 14 amino acids. The CDR3 DNA reads TGTGCCAGCAGTCTTGGGCATCTCGGAAACACCATATATTTT. It yields the protein CASSLGHLGNTIYF. Supplemented by reference TRBV7-9 and TRBJ1-3, the full variable domain reads DTGVSQNPRHKITKRGQNVTFRCDPISEHNRLYWYRQTLGQGPEFLTYFQNEAQLEKSRLLSDRFSAERPKGSFSTLEIQRTEQGDSAMYLCASSLGHLGNTIYFGEGSWLTVV.

As to this clone: Other DNA sequences in this specimen translate into the identical CDR3. This rearrangement joins TRBV2 to TRBJ2-3; D is unresolved. The CDR3 sequence is 11 residues long. Trimming stripped 6 bases from V and 6 bases from J, with 7 bases between. Per germline, CDR1 SNHLY and CDR2 FYNNEI. CDR3: CASSLTDTQYF. The CDR3 DNA reads TGTGCCAGCAGCCTTACTGATACGCAGTATTTT. The full variable domain, in which reference TRBV2 and TRBJ2-3 provide the parts outside the CDR3, is EPEVTQTPSHQVTQMGQEVILRCVPISNHLYFYWYRQILGQKVEFLVSFYNNEISEKSEIFDDQFSVERPDGSNFTLKIRSTKLEDSAMYFCASSLTDTQYFGPGTRLTVL.

V gene TRBV6-1 combines with J gene TRBJ1-2; 7 nucleotides align to TRBD1. In germline, CDR1 is MNHNS, CDR2 SASEGT. This CDR3 comprises 16 residues. The V gene end was trimmed by 0 bases and the J gene end by 2 bases; junction bases not matched to a gene: 6. The CDR3 loop is CASSEARTGVNYGYTF. As DNA, the CDR3 is TGTGCCAGCAGTGAAGCGCGGACAGGCGTCAACTATGGCTACACCTTC.